This TCR beta chain was sequenced for a study of blood T cell repertoires in COVID-19 (dated by TCRdb to the early 2020s). For the study in its entirety: Samples covering the acute and convalescent phases of COVID-19 were provided by collaborators in the United States, Italy and Spain. Deeply sampled blood TCRbeta repertoires from subjects exposed to, actively infected with, or recovered from COVID-19 were included in the dataset. Nearly every sample came with metadata listing a de-identified subject ID, COVID-19 status, age in years and sex. The samples were drawn from the first 160 participants of the ongoing ImmuneRACE study and from over a thousand subjects provided by 6 global collaborators. The material from the prospective study consisted of cDNA or gDNA derived from T cells, B-cell-depleted T cells, or PBMCs. Where available, HLA class I and class II types were obtained from metadata supplied by the sample provider rather than from assay-based typing. A freely available public database, intended as a resource for researchers studying the immune response to SARS-CoV-2, is where the repertoires were released. Broad study findings and their caveats: The quantity of clinical and demographic metadata differed by source and by participant and was supplied without curation.

This clone was counted once. Its antigen is unknown. The junction departs from germline at one end; a sequencing error may be responsible. In the prospective study, participants were roughly 18 to 100 years old, resided in about two dozen geographic areas of the United States, and were enrolled through a virtual design. In the prospective study, cohorts were assigned on the basis of participant-reported clinical history obtained from a screening survey and a study questionnaire. Recovered participants in ImmuneRACE Cohort 3 were defined as having two consecutive negative NP/OP PCR tests, clearance from a healthcare professional, or resolution of symptoms. Mobile phlebotomists in the prospective study collected whole blood, serum and a nasopharyngeal or oropharyngeal swab from every participant. Prospective study participants could optionally give additional blood draws and questionnaires over a 2-month period. Prospective study blood samples were shipped either frozen or at room temperature before DNA extraction.

TCRbeta CDR3 regions were amplified from genomic DNA by means of the immunoSEQ Assay, a bias-controlled multiplex PCR. Per the source publication's procedure: The number of nucleated cells in each sample was estimated from the amplification of reference gene primers within the assay. Sequence reads were collapsed and filtered to measure the absolute abundance of every unique TCRbeta CDR3 rearrangement. Productive Simpson clonality was computed per sample as the square root of Simpson's diversity index over productive rearrangements. This is the immuneACCESS table as TCRdb keeps it, with only in-frame sequences that have V and J called. A part of the clones is gone; compared with another copy, unresolved V genes explain less than half, and the rest is unexplained. The DNA gave D and trimming, while V, J and clone size come from that table. The sample has roughly 320,000 clones on record, 70% to 90% of them singletons. The ten largest account for less than 4.5% of the sample.

CDR1 and CDR2 are read off the germline V gene as SGHNT and YENEEA. The CDR3 runs 12 residues from the cysteine to the phenylalanine. The CDR3 DNA has 36 bases and is translated from base 1. The sequence came from a man aged 25 to 40 who had recovered from COVID-19. Sequencing was carried out using PBMCs or T cells enriched from blood (not recorded which). In this chain, TRBV11-3 is recombined with TRBJ2-7; 7 central bases correspond to TRBD1. The nucleotide sequence is given as TGTGCCAGCAGCTTAGGTCCCGGGACAGCGGTCTTC. This encodes CASSLGPGTAVF.